The 10 T cell receptor beta chains listed next were all sequenced from one sample in a study of blood T cell repertoires in COVID-19. Clones were sequenced by immunoSEQ multiplex PCR, and TCRdb holds only the in-frame ones, with some missing. The sample lists fewer than 200,000 clones; approximately 87% were seen once. The sample was peripheral blood. The source of these receptors is a woman between 65 and 79 years old with COVID-19, enrolled during active disease.

This chain links TRBV5-6 with TRBJ1-5, with 7 bases aligning to TRBD1. J lost 7 bases, V lost 4 bases, and 8 bases had no gene match. Germline V gives CDR1 SGHDT, CDR2 YYEEEE. The CDR3 contains 14 residues. The CDR3 region is CASSTDRVRQPQHF. DNA of the CDR3: TGTGCCAGCAGCACCGACAGGGTACGACAGCCCCAGCATTTT.

This clone was seen only once. The CDR3 DNA follows: TGTGCCAGCAGCTTAAAACAGGGATCTAATGAAAAACTGTTTTTT. Residues: CASSLKQGSNEKLFF. V usage is TRBV5-6 and J usage is TRBJ1-4; TRBD1 is a possible D gene (6 bases). Trimming cost V 2 bases and J 3 bases, with 11 bases left between them. The CDR3 totals 15 residues. Per germline, CDR1 SGHDT and CDR2 YYEEEE. Complete variable domain (other parts from reference TRBV5-6 and TRBJ1-4): DAGVTQSPTHLIKTRGQQVTLRCSPKSGHDTVSWYQQALGQGPQFIFQYYEEEERQRGNFPDRFSGHQFPNYSSELNVNALLLGDSALYLCASSLKQGSNEKLFFGSGTQLSVL.

The J gene is TRBJ2-7, the V gene TRBV11-3, with TRBD2 identical over 12 bases. Germline V gene data show CDR1 as SGHNT and CDR2 as YENEEA. CDR3 length: 16 amino acids. With V trimmed by 5 bases and J by 1 base, 6 bases remained unmatched. Written as DNA, the CDR3 is TGTGCCAGCAGCACCAGACTAGCGGGAGTTTCCTACGAGCAGTACTTC. Translation gives CASSTRLAGVSYEQYF.

The V gene is TRBV28, the J gene TRBJ1-5; 9 positions match TRBD1. The CDR3 sequence is 14 residues long. V was pared by 6 bases and J by 7 bases, with 7 bases of the junction left unmatched. Germline V CDR1 and CDR2: MDHEN, SYDVKM. In DNA, the CDR3 is TGTGCCAGCAGCCTACAGGGGGCCTGGCAGCCCCAGCATTTT. Translating gives CASSLQGAWQPQHF.

The chain couples TRBV18 to TRBJ2-7; D call uncertain. The V gene's germline CDR1 is KGHSH and CDR2 LQKENI. The CDR3 has 16 residues. Between the trimmed V and J ends, which lost 4 bases and 2 bases, there was a span of 18 bases. The CDR3, as DNA: TGTGCCAGCTCACGGTCTTTTGGTACTCAAGCCTACGAGCAGTACTTC. This encodes CASSRSFGTQAYEQYF.

The chain joins TRBV28 to TRBJ2-7; 9 bases align to TRBD1. This CDR3 has 15 amino acids. Looked up from germline, CDR1 is MDHEN and CDR2 is SYDVKM. Unmatched junction bases numbered 7, after V lost 6 bases and J lost 1 base. CDR3 in DNA: TGTGCCAGCAGGAAAACCGGGACAGGGTCCTACGAGCAGTACTTC. Translating gives CASRKTGTGSYEQYF.

This chain uses TRBV29-1 with TRBJ2-7, with 9 nucleotides matching TRBD1. The CDR3 has 14 residues. Per the germline V gene, CDR1 is SQVTM and CDR2 is ANQGSEA. After removal of 5 bases from V and 5 bases from J, the junction contained 10 bases not matched to a gene. The CDR3 coding sequence is TGCAGCGTTATCACCGGGACAGGGAAAAACGAGCAGTACTTC. Encoded protein: CSVITGTGKNEQYF.

The chain combines TRBV12-3 or TRBV12-4 with TRBJ1-4; D is uncertain. The CDR3 spans 11 residues. V lost 3 bases and J 8 bases, leaving 4 bases between the germline ends. CDR3 loop: CASSFREKLFF. The CDR3 DNA sequence: TGTGCCAGCAGTTTTCGGGAAAAACTGTTTTTT.

This chain joins TRBV21-1 and TRBJ2-6; the DNA was not compared with TRBD2, the D call given in the table. TRBV21-1 is flagged as a pseudogene. There are 15 residues in the CDR3. The CDR3 sequence: CASSMRLSGANVLTF. CDR3 coding DNA: TGTGCCAGCAGCATGAGGCTCTCTGGGGCCAACGTCCTGACTTTC.

The chain carries TRBV28 and TRBJ2-7; a weak D match, TRBD2 (6 bases). Germline V gene lookup returns CDR1 MDHEN and CDR2 SYDVKM. The CDR3 has 11 residues. Trimming left V 9 bases short and J 3 bases short, with 9 bases between. CDR3 sequence reads: CASGRYYEQYF. CDR3 in DNA: TGTGCCAGTGGGAGGTACTACGAGCAGTACTTC.